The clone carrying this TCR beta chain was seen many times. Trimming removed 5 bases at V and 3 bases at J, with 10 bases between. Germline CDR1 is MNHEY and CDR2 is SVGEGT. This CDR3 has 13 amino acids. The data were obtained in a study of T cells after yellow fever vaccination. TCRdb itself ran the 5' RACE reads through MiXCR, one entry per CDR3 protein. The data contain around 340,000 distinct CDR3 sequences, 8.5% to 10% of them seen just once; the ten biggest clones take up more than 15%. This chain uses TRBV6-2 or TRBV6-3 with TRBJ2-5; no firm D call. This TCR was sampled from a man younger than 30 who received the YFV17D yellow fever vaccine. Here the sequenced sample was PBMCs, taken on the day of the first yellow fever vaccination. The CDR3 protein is CASSPDEKETQYF. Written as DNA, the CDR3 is TGTGCCAGCAGTCCGGACGAAAAAGAGACCCAGTACTTC.